These 4 T cell receptor beta chains were sequenced from one sample in a study of shared clonotypes between healthy human individuals. Measured with immunoSEQ multiplex PCR; TCRdb has only the in-frame clones, and not every one. Of more than 2,000,000 clones detected, approximately 92% appear once; the ten largest clones hold under 0.15%. The sample was naive CD4+ T cells sorted from blood. Subset in this sample: CD45RA+ positively selected. The receptors were gathered from a man younger than 35 in good health.

CDR3 loop: CASSKLGQGAWYEQYF. CDR3 DNA: TGTGCCAGCAGCAAACTGGGACAGGGGGCTTGGTACGAGCAGTACTTC. J is TRBJ2-7 and V is TRBV28, with 12 positions matching TRBD1. The ends lost 6 bases at V and 4 bases at J; junction bases unmatched: 10. Germline values: CDR1 MDHEN, CDR2 SYDVKM. CDR3 length equals 16 residues. Combining the CDR3 with reference TRBV28 and TRBJ2-7 gives the whole variable domain DVKVTQSSRYLVKRTGEKVFLECVQDMDHENMFWYRQDPGLGLRLIYFSYDVKMKEKGDIPEGYSVSREKKERFSLILESASTNQTSMYLCASSKLGQGAWYEQYFGPGTRLTVT.

This clone came up once. The CDR3 spells CASSPGHRPHEQYF. The CDR3, as DNA: TGTGCCAGTAGCCCGGGACACAGACCCCACGAGCAGTACTTC. The V gene is TRBV19, the J gene TRBJ2-7; D perhaps matches TRBD1 (6 bases). The V end lost 6 bases, the J end lost 5 bases, and 17 bases lay between the germline ends. There are 14 residues in the CDR3. From germline, CDR1 is LNHDA and CDR2 SQIVND (reference sequence).

The chain has TRBV19 and TRBJ2-4; D is possibly TRBD1 (6 bases). The CDR3 sequence is 16 residues long. The germline V gene has CDR1 LNHDA and CDR2 SQIVND (reference sequence). V was trimmed by 5 bases and J by 0 bases, leaving 14 bases between them. The CDR3 sequence: CASSEQGILAKNIQYF. For the CDR3, the DNA is TGTGCCAGTAGTGAACAGGGTATACTAGCCAAAAACATTCAGTACTTC.

The J gene is TRBJ2-2, the V gene TRBV6-5; D gene unclear. The germline V gene has CDR1 MNHEY and CDR2 SVGAGI. The CDR3 contains 16 residues. V lost 4 bases to trimming and J lost 1 base, with 13 bases between them. CDR3 amino acids: CASSSTPKQNTGELFF. The CDR3 nucleotides read TGTGCCAGCAGTTCCACCCCAAAACAGAACACCGGGGAGCTGTTTTTT.